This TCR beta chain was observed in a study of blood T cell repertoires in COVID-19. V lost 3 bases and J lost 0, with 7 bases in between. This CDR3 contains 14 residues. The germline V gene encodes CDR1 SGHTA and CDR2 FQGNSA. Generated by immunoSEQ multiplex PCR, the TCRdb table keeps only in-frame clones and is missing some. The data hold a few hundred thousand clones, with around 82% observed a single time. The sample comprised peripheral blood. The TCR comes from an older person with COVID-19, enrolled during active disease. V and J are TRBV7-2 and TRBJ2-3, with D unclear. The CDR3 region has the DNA TGTGCCAGCAGCTTGGAGACCAGCACAGATACGCAGTATTTT. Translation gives CASSLETSTDTQYF.